This T cell receptor beta chain was sequenced in a study of cytomegalovirus exposure and HLA in healthy donors. Study outcomes and limitations: Reports state that TCR beta sequences accurately predicted most subjects' HLA-A and HLA-B alleles. With later analysis, a missense DCLRE1C variant became linked to TCR beta V- and J-gene trimming. Reportedly, fewer N-insertions than the roughly 600-donor mean appeared in an Asian-associated ancestry cluster in a later analysis.

The CDR3 contains 15 residues. Trimming removed 2 bases from V and 1 base from J; junction bases left unmatched: 4. Germline values: CDR1 MNHEY, CDR2 SVGAGI. The PCR ran on 60 Vbeta and 13 Jbeta primers. Produced via immunoSEQ multiplex PCR; TCRdb's table is partial and in-frame only. The sample has over 100,000 clones, roughly 69% seen once. This clone was counted once. Its antigen is currently unknown. The genes are TRBV6-5 and TRBJ2-7, with 8 bases fitting TRBD1. The sequencing sample was made of PBMCs. The clonotype originates from a woman aged 70 to 79 in good health and CMV-seropositive. The CDR3 coding sequence is TGTGCCAGCAGTTACGTGACAGGGGTTTCCTACGAGCAGTACTTC. It encodes CASSYVTGVSYEQYF.